The 21 T cell receptor beta chains reported below all come from one sample, sequenced in a study of T cells in localized non-small cell lung cancer. Here immunoSEQ multiplex PCR was the method, and the copy in TCRdb shows in-frame clones only, minus some. The sample holds roughly 35,000 clones, 90% to 95% seen once. This material consisted of peripheral blood, taken before any cancer treatment. The receptors shown here come from a female donor at least 60 years old with stage I lung adenocarcinoma.

This clone was seen a single time. The genes are TRBV19 and TRBJ1-1; 8 nucleotides align to TRBD1. V trimming: 8 bases; J trimming: 2 bases; junction bases outside the gene matches: 4. The germline CDR1 and CDR2 sequences are LNHDA and SQIVND (reference sequence). The CDR3 totals 13 residues. CDR3 protein: CASHGQGNTEAFF. The CDR3, as DNA: TGTGCCAGTCATGGACAGGGCAACACTGAAGCTTTCTTT.

The J gene is TRBJ2-6, the V gene TRBV27; D is unresolved. Germline CDR1 and CDR2: MNHEY and SMNVEV (reference sequence). The CDR3 length is 16 residues. V was pared by 5 bases and J by 2 bases, with 13 bases between. CDR3 sequence reads: CASSPLVTAGANVLTF. For the CDR3, the DNA is TGTGCCAGCAGTCCCCTGGTAACGGCTGGGGCCAACGTCCTGACTTTC.

The chain combines TRBV5-1 with TRBJ1-5, with D possibly TRBD1 on 5 matching bases. This CDR3 contains 15 residues. Trimming cost V 1 base and J 4 bases, with 12 bases left between them. The germline V gene has CDR1 SGHRS and CDR2 YFSETQ. The CDR3 sequence: CASSLLPDINQPQHF. CDR3 bases: TGCGCCAGCAGCTTGTTACCGGACATAAATCAGCCCCAGCATTTT.

The chain combines TRBV5-4 with TRBJ1-1; TRBD1 is a possible D gene (5 bases). The V end was cut by 2 bases, the J end by 11 bases, with 10 bases between. The CDR3 length is 11 residues. CDR1 is SGHNT, CDR2 YYREEE, per germline (reference sequence). CDR3 residues: CASSLLGVAFF. The DNA for the CDR3 is TGTGCCAGCAGCTTATTAGGGGTGGCTTTCTTT.

The rearrangement joins TRBV7-2 to TRBJ1-2; no clear D. Per germline, CDR1 SGHTA and CDR2 FQGNSA. V was pared by 4 bases and J by 8 bases, with 14 bases between. The length of the CDR3 is 13 residues. CDR3 nucleotide sequence: TGTGCCAGCAGCTCGGCACTTAGAGGCGGCTACACCTTC. Protein product: CASSSALRGGYTF.

The V and J genes are TRBV27 and TRBJ2-7; TRBD1 agrees at 10 bases. Germline CDR1 reads MNHEY; CDR2 reads SMNVEV (reference sequence). CDR3 length: 16 residues. Trimming at V came to 5 bases and at J to 2 bases, leaving 9 bases not matched to a gene. CDR3 in DNA: TGTGCCAGCAGTCTAAATCGCGGGACAGGGGCCTACGAGCAGTACTTC. This gives the protein CASSLNRGTGAYEQYF.

The chain combines TRBV9 with TRBJ2-2; 8 nucleotides line up with TRBD1. Germline V lookup: CDR1 SGDLS, CDR2 YYNGEE. Trimming took 5 bases from V and 2 from J; bases not matched to a gene: 8. The CDR3 is 16 amino acids. For the CDR3, the DNA is TGTGCCAGCAGTTTGGCGGGACAGGTCAACACCGGGGAGCTGTTTTTT. This gives the protein CASSLAGQVNTGELFF.

This clone was recorded once. The chain links TRBV9 to TRBJ1-2; 7 bases are shared with TRBD1. CDR3 length: 15 amino acids. In germline, CDR1 is SGDLS, CDR2 YYNGEE. J lost 2 bases, V lost 0 bases, and 4 bases had no gene match. The CDR3 DNA reads as TGTGCCAGCAGCGTAGAGGTGACAGGGAACTATGGCTACACCTTC. Its translation is CASSVEVTGNYGYTF.

The chain links TRBV9 to TRBJ2-1; TRBD2 might be the D (5 bases). Per germline, CDR1 SGDLS and CDR2 YYNGEE. Trimming took 1 base from V and 5 from J, leaving 10 bases between them. The CDR3 is made up of 14 amino acids. CDR3 DNA: TGTGCCAGCAGCGTAAGCGGAACCAACAATGAGCAGTTCTTC. Translating gives CASSVSGTNNEQFF.

The rearrangement joins TRBV28 to TRBJ1-4; D is ambiguous. Germline V gives CDR1 MDHEN, CDR2 SYDVKM. The V and J ends lost 5 bases and 8 bases respectively, with 15 bases between them. The length of the CDR3 is 14 residues. The CDR3 loop is CASSPRKPKEKLFF. CDR3 bases: TGTGCCAGCAGTCCCAGAAAACCAAAGGAAAAACTGTTTTTT.

J is TRBJ1-1 and V is TRBV28, with D unclear. With 1 base removed from V and 0 bases from J, the gap between germline ends came to 18 bases. The CDR3 totals 18 residues. The germline gives CDR1 MDHEN, CDR2 SYDVKM. This chain's CDR3 is CASSLSLTSRPMNTEAFF. CDR3 nucleotide sequence: TGTGCCAGCAGTTTATCACTCACTTCGAGGCCCATGAACACTGAAGCTTTCTTT.

The chain carries TRBV27 and TRBJ1-5; D is unclear. This CDR3 spans 18 amino acids. From germline, CDR1 is MNHEY and CDR2 SMNVEV (reference sequence). V lost 5 bases to trimming and J lost 2 bases, with 22 bases between them. The CDR3 sequence: CASSPYTYLHKGNQPQHF. In nucleotides, the CDR3 is TGTGCCAGCAGTCCCTATACCTACCTTCACAAGGGCAATCAGCCCCAGCATTTT.

About this clone itself: This same CDR3 is encoded by further DNA sequences in the sample. V usage is TRBV18 and J usage is TRBJ1-3; no definite D call. The CDR3 extends over 13 amino acids. V was shortened by 3 bases and J by 0 bases, with 3 bases between the two germline ends. The germline V gene encodes CDR1 KGHSH and CDR2 LQKENI. The CDR3 DNA follows: TGTGCCAGCTCACCTTCCTCTGGAAACACCATATATTTT. Translation: CASSPSSGNTIYF.

The chain carries TRBV6-6 and TRBJ2-1, with 7 bases fitting TRBD1. The CDR3 length is 16 residues. V dropped 6 bases and J dropped 6; count of bases not matched to a gene: 14. Germline V gene data show CDR1 as MNHNY and CDR2 as SVGAGI (reference sequence). The CDR3 here is CASRNPRNRGGNEQFF. CDR3 DNA sequence: TGTGCCAGCAGAAATCCCCGTAACAGGGGCGGCAATGAGCAGTTCTTC.

The CDR3 nucleotides read TGTGCCAGCAGCTCCCGTGTGGCCGGAGCTTTCTTT. Translating gives CASSSRVAGAFF. The V gene is TRBV13, the J gene TRBJ1-1; no reliable D call. This CDR3 is built from 12 residues. V lost 4 bases and J 10 bases, leaving 13 bases between the germline ends. Per germline, CDR1 PRHDT and CDR2 FYEKMQ (reference sequence). The complete variable domain, with remaining parts taken from reference TRBV13 and TRBJ1-1, reads AAGVIQSPRHLIKEKRETATLKCYPIPRHDTVYWYQQGPGQDPQFLISFYEKMQSDKGSIPDRFSAQQFSDYHSELNMSSLELGDSALYFCASSSRVAGAFFGQGTRLTVV.

This chain links TRBV6-5 with TRBJ2-7; no clear D. The germline V gene has CDR1 MNHEY and CDR2 SVGAGI. The CDR3 runs 14 residues. Trimming left V 4 bases short and J 3 bases short, with 13 bases between. The CDR3 here is CASSLLGRGYEQYF. The CDR3 bases are TGTGCCAGCAGTTTATTAGGACGCGGCTACGAGCAGTACTTC.

This chain uses TRBV29-1 with TRBJ2-2; either TRBD1 or TRBD2 may supply D (6 bases each). In germline, CDR1 is SQVTM, CDR2 ANQGSEA. CDR3 length: 15 amino acids. Between the trimmed V and J ends, which lost 8 bases and 2 bases, there was a span of 18 bases. Here the CDR3 DNA reads TGCAGCTACCTCGAGGGGGGCGGTAACACCGGGGAGCTGTTTTTT. It translates to CSYLEGGGNTGELFF.

This chain links TRBV27 with TRBJ1-2; no reliable D call. Between the trimmed V and J ends, which lost 7 bases and 1 base, there was a span of 19 bases. Germline V gene sequence: CDR1 MNHEY, CDR2 SMNVEV (reference sequence). There are 16 residues in the CDR3. The CDR3 nucleotides are TGTGCCAGCACCCCAGGAGGACCCATGTTTAACTATGGCTACACCTTC. Amino acid sequence: CASTPGGPMFNYGYTF.

The chain has TRBV19 and TRBJ2-1, with a tentative D call TRBD2 (5 bases). The germline gives CDR1 LNHDA, CDR2 SQIVND (reference sequence). The V gene lost 10 bases and the J gene lost 1 base, with 14 bases spanning the gap. The CDR3 has 14 amino acids. This chain's CDR3 is CAIKDSLSYNEQFF. CDR3 sequence (DNA): TGTGCCATCAAGGACTCTCTATCCTACAATGAGCAGTTCTTC. The full variable domain, with the rest looked up from reference TRBV19 and TRBJ2-1, is DGGITQSPKYLFRKEGQNVTLSCEQNLNHDAMYWYRQDPGQGLRLIYYSQIVNDFQKGDIAEGYSVSREKKESFPLTVTSAQKNPTAFYLCAIKDSLSYNEQFFGPGTRLTVL.

The rearrangement links TRBV6-5 to TRBJ2-2, with 8 nucleotides matching TRBD1. Trimming cost V 7 bases and J 8 bases; bases outside gene matches: 9. This CDR3 spans 14 amino acids. Per germline, CDR1 MNHEY and CDR2 SVGAGI. CDR3 nucleotides: TGTGCCAGCACCCGAGCAGGGGGCGGTGGGGAGCTGTTTTTT. Translation gives CASTRAGGGGELFF.

This chain connects TRBV28 to TRBJ2-7, with 7 nucleotides matching TRBD1. With 5 bases clipped from V and 0 bases from J, the junction kept 7 bases outside the gene matches. Per the germline V gene, CDR1 is MDHEN and CDR2 is SYDVKM. The CDR3 is 15 residues long. CDR3 sequence (DNA): TGTGCCAGCAGTCGACAGGGAAGCCTCTCCTACGAGCAGTACTTC. Protein: CASSRQGSLSYEQYF. Full variable domain (outside the CDR3, taken from reference TRBV28 and TRBJ2-7): DVKVTQSSRYLVKRTGEKVFLECVQDMDHENMFWYRQDPGLGLRLIYFSYDVKMKEKGDIPEGYSVSREKKERFSLILESASTNQTSMYLCASSRQGSLSYEQYFGPGTRLTVT.